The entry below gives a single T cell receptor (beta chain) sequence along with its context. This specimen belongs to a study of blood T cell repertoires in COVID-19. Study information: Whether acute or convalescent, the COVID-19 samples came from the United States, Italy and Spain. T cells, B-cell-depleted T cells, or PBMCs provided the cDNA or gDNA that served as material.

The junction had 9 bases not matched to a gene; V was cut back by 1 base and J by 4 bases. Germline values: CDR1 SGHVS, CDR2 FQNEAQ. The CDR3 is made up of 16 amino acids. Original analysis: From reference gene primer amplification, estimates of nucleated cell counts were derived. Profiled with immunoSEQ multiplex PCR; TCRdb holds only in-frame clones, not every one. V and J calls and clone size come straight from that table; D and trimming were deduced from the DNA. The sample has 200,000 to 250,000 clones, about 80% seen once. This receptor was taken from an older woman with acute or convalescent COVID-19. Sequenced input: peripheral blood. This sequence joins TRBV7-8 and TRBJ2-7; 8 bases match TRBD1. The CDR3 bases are TGTGCCAGCAGCTTAGAGGCAGGGGGCGCCGGGTACGAGCAGTACTTC. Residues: CASSLEAGGAGYEQYF. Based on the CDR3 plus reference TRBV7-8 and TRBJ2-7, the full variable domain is GAGVSQSPRYKVAKRGQDVALRCDPISGHVSLFWYQQALGQGPEFLTYFQNEAQLDKSGLPSDRFFAERPEGSVSTLKIQRTQQEDSAVYLCASSLEAGGAGYEQYFGPGTRLTVT.